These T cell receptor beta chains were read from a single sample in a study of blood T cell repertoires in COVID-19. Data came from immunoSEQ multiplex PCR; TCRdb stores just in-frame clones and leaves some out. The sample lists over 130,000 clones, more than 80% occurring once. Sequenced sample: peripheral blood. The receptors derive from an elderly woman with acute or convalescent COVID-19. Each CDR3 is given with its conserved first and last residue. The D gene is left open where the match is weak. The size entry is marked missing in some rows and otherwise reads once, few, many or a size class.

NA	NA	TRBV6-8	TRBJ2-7	CASRYLGERSSYEQYF	TGTGCCAGCAGGTACCTAGGGGAAAGGAGCTCCTACGAGCAGTACTTC
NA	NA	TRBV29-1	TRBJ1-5	CSVSPGHGQPQHF	TGCAGCGTGTCTCCGGGACATGGTCAGCCCCAGCATTTT
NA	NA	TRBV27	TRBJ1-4	CASSAQGTNEKLFF	TGTGCCAGCAGCGCACAGGGAACTAATGAAAAACTGTTTTTT
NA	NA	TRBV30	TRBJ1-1	CAWSEDSSNTEAFF	TGTGCCTGGAGTGAGGACTCTTCGAACACTGAAGCTTTCTTT
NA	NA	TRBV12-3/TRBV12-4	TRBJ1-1	CASRRQWTEAFF	TGTGCCAGCAGGCGACAGTGGACTGAAGCTTTCTTT
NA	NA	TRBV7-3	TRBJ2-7	CASRKDRNSYEQYF	TGTGCCAGCAGAAAGGACAGAAACTCCTACGAGCAGTACTTC
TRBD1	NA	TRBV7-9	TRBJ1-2	CASSRRDSYYGYTF	TGTGCCAGCAGCAGACGGGACAGTTACTATGGCTACACCTTC
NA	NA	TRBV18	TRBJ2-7	CASSPGHGGTYEQYF	TGTGCCAGCTCACCTGGACACGGCGGGACCTACGAGCAGTACTTC
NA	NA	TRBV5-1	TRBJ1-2	CASSGRTDANYGYTF	TGCGCCAGCAGCGGACGGACAGACGCTAACTATGGCTACACCTTC
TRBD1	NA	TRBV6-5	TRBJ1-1	CASTPGGYPGAFF	TGTGCCAGCACCCCAGGGGGTTACCCGGGGGCTTTCTTT
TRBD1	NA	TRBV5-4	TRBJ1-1	CASGLGQGADTEAFF	TGTGCCTCTGGACTTGGGCAGGGGGCTGACACTGAAGCTTTCTTT
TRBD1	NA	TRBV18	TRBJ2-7	CASSSGQGGYEQYF	TGTGCCAGCTCATCCGGACAGGGGGGTTACGAGCAGTACTTC
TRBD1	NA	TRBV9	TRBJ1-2	CASSVGQGIGGYTF	TGTGCCAGCAGCGTAGGACAGGGGATAGGAGGCTACACCTTC
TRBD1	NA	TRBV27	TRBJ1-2	CASSGIGGIGGYTF	TGTGCCAGCAGTGGAATAGGGGGCATTGGTGGCTACACCTTC
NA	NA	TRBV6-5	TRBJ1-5	CASSYTRGSQPQHF	TGTGCCAGCAGTTACACCCGGGGGAGTCAGCCCCAGCATTTT
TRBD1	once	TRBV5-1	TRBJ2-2	CASSFGDRDTGELFF	TGCGCCAGCAGCTTTGGAGACAGGGACACCGGGGAGCTGTTTTTT
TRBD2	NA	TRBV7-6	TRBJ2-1	CASSFGGGAPNEQFF	TGTGCCAGCAGCTTTGGCGGGGGGGCACCCAATGAGCAGTTCTTC
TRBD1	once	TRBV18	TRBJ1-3	CASSPLGTGAGNTIYF	TGTGCCAGCTCACCGCTGGGGACAGGTGCTGGAAACACCATATATTTT
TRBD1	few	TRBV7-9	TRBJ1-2	CASSLDRPPATF	TGTGCCAGCAGTTTGGACAGGCCCCCCGCCACCTTC
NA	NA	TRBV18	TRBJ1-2	CASSPPSSEGYTF	TGTGCCAGCTCACCACCCTCAAGTGAGGGCTACACCTTC
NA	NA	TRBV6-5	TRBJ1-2	CASTPTLDYGYTF	TGTGCCAGCACACCGACTCTTGACTATGGCTACACCTTC
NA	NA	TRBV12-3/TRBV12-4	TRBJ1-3	CASSFSSGNTIYF	TGTGCCAGCAGTTTTAGTTCTGGAAACACCATATATTTT
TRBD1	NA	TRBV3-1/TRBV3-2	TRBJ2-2	CASRATGFPGELFF	TGTGCCAGCAGGGCGACAGGGTTTCCCGGGGAGCTGTTTTTT
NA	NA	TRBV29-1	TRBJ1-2	CSVVGGPRYTF	TGCAGCGTTGTGGGGGGACCCCGCTACACCTTC
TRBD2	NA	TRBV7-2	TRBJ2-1	CASSHPRGTSGGNYNEQFF	TGTGCCAGCAGCCACCCCCGCGGGACTAGCGGGGGGAACTACAATGAGCAGTTCTTC
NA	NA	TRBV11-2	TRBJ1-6	CASSFGTSNSPLHF	TGTGCCAGCAGCTTTGGGACAAGTAATTCACCCCTCCACTTT
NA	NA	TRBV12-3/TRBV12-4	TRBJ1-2	CASSFVEAYGYTF	TGTGCCAGCAGTTTTGTGGAGGCCTATGGCTACACCTTC
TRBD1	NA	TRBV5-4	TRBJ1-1	CASSSWTGADTEAFF	TGTGCCAGCAGCTCCTGGACAGGGGCGGACACTGAAGCTTTCTTT
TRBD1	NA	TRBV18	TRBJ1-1	CASSTGTGVANTEAFF	TGTGCCAGCTCGACCGGGACAGGGGTGGCGAACACTGAAGCTTTCTTT
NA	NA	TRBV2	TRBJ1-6	CANNRDWNSPLHF	TGTGCCAACAACAGGGATTGGAATTCACCCCTCCACTTT
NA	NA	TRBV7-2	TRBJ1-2	CASSQQGLSYGYTF	TGTGCCAGCAGCCAACAGGGTCTAAGTTATGGCTACACCTTC
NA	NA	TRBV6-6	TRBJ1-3	CASRFADGVTIYF	TGTGCCAGCAGGTTCGCAGACGGGGTCACCATATATTTT
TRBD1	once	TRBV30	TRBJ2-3	CAWSVGTGADTQYF	TGTGCCTGGAGTGTAGGGACAGGGGCAGATACGCAGTATTTT
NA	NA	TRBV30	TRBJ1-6	CAWKSLRGSNSPLHF	TGTGCCTGGAAGTCCCTAAGGGGGTCGAATTCACCCCTCCACTTT
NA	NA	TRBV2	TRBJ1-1	CASSVEGRTEAFF	TGTGCCAGCAGTGTGGAGGGGCGGACTGAAGCTTTCTTT
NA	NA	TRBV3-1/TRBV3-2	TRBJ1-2	CASSQDLGGGVGGYTF	TGTGCCAGCAGCCAAGATCTTGGGGGGGGAGTTGGCGGCTACACCTTC
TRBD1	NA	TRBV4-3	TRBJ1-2	CASSHLPGQAHGYTF	TGCGCCAGCAGCCACCTGCCGGGACAGGCCCATGGCTACACCTTC
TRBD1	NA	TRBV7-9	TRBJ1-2	CASSVGTGGGYTF	TGTGCCAGCAGCGTCGGGACAGGAGGTGGCTACACCTTC
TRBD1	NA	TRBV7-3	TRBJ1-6	CASSYEGARNSPLHF	TGTGCCAGCAGCTACGAGGGGGCGCGAAATTCACCCCTCCACTTT
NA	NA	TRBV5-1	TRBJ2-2	CASSLWQNTGELFF	TGCGCCAGCAGCTTGTGGCAAAACACCGGGGAGCTGTTTTTT
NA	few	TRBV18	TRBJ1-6	CASSPRDSYNSPLHF	TGTGCCAGCTCACCCCGAGACTCCTATAATTCACCCCTCCACTTT
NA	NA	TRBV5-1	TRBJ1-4	CASSLAPGQNEKLFF	TGCGCCAGCAGCTTGGCTCCGGGACAAAACGAAAAACTGTTTTTT
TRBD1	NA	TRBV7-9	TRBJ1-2	CASSFGQARNYGYTF	TGTGCCAGCAGCTTCGGACAGGCCCGAAACTATGGCTACACCTTC
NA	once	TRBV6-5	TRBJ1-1	CASSRFRQVEAFF	TGTGCCAGCAGCCGATTTAGACAGGTTGAAGCTTTCTTT
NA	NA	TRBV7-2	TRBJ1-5	CASSLGGRSNQPQHF	TGTGCCAGCAGCTTGGGGGGGCGTAGCAATCAGCCCCAGCATTTT
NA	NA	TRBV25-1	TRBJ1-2	CASSEGGAGQNYGYTF	TGTGCCAGCAGTGAAGGGGGCGCAGGACAGAACTATGGCTACACCTTC
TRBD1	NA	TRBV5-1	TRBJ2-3	CASRSPGQGSDTQYF	TGCGCCAGCAGATCACCGGGACAGGGGTCAGATACGCAGTATTTT
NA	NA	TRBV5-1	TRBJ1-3	CASSSDTGFGNTIYF	TGCGCCAGCAGCTCCGATACAGGGTTTGGAAACACCATATATTTT
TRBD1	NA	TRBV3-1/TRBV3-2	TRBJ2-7	CASSPGQGAYYEQYF	TGTGCCAGCAGCCCGGGACAGGGGGCTTACTACGAGCAGTACTTC
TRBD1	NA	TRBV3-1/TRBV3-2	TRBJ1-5	CASSAQWTGNTPQHF	TGTGCCAGCAGCGCCCAATGGACAGGGAATACGCCCCAGCATTTT